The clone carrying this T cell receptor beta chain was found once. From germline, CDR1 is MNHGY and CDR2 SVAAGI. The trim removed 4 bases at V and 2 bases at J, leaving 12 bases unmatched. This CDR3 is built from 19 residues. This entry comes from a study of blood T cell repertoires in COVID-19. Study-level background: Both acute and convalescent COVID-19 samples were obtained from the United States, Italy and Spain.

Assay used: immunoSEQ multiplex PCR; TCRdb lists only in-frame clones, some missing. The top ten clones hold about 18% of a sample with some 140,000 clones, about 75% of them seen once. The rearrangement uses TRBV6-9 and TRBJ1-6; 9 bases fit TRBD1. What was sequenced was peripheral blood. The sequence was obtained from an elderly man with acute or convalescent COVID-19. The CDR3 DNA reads TGTGCCAGCAGTTGGCCCCCCGGGACAGGGTATCCCTATAATTCACCCCTCCACTTT. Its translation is CASSWPPGTGYPYNSPLHF.